This T cell receptor beta chain appears in the sequencing data of a study of T cells in Graves' hyperthyroidism and ophthalmopathy. Across the study: Peripheral blood was obtained at initial diagnosis, preceding any treatment.

Whole-study results and caveats: Onset of ophthalmopathy came a median 6.5 months after the model predicted it.

Template material for amplifying TCR beta CDR3 regions consisted of RNA transcripts. In the first-round RT-PCR of the TCR CDR3, the HTBI primer set was used. TCRdb ran MiXCR on the multiplex PCR reads and lists one entry per CDR3 protein. The profile covers about 410,000 distinct CDR3 sequences, with around 15% appearing a single time and roughly 13% taken by the ten largest. This clonotype came up many times. Antigen specificity is unknown. Trimming took off 5 bases at V and 8 bases at J, with 16 bases between the two ends. CDR3 length: 14 residues. Germline V gives CDR1 MNHNS, CDR2 SASEGT. Fresh peripheral blood, 9.5 to 10 ml of it, supplied the PBMCs.

This receptor was identified in a man younger than 30 with Graves' ophthalmopathy. The J gene is TRBJ2-1, the V gene TRBV6-1; D remains ambiguous. Input material: blood. The CDR3 protein is CASSLLWRGDEQFF. The CDR3 nucleotides read TGTGCCAGCAGTTTGTTGTGGAGAGGAGATGAGCAGTTCTTC.